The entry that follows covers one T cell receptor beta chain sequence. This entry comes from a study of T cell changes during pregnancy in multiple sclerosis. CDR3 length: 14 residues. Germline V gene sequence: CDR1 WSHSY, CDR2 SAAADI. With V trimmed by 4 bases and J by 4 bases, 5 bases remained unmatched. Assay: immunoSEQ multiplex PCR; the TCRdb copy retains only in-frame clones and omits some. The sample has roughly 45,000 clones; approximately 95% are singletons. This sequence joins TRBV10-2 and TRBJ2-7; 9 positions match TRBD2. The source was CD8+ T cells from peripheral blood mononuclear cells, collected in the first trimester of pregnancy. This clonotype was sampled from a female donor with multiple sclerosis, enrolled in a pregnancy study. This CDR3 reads CASSVGAGGYEQYF. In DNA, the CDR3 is TGCGCCAGCAGTGTGGGCGCGGGAGGGTACGAGCAGTACTTC.